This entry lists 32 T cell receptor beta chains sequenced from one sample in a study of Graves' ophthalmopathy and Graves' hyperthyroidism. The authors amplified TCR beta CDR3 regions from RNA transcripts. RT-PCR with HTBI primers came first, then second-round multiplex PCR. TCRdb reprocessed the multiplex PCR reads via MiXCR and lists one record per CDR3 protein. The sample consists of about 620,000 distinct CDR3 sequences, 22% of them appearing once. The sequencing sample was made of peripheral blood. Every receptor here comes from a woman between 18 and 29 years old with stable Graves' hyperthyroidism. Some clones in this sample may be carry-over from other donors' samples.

The CDR3 DNA sequence: TGCAGCGTTGGGGGACTAGCGACCTACGAGCAGTACTTC. The encoded protein is CSVGGLATYEQYF. This chain connects TRBV29-1 to TRBJ2-7, with 10 bases fitting TRBD2. Germline V gene lookup returns CDR1 SQVTM and CDR2 ANQGSEA. The CDR3 contains 13 residues. Trimming removed 4 bases from V and 2 bases from J; junction bases left unmatched: 2.

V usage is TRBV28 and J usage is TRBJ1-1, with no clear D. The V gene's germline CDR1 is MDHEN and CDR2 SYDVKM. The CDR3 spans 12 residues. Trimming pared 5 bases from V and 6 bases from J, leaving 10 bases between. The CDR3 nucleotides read TGTGCCAGCAGTCAACTGACACCTGAAGCTTTCTTT. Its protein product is CASSQLTPEAFF. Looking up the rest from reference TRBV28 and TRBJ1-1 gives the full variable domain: DVKVTQSSRYLVKRTGEKVFLECVQDMDHENMFWYRQDPGLGLRLIYFSYDVKMKEKGDIPEGYSVSREKKERFSLILESASTNQTSMYLCASSQLTPEAFFGQGTRLTVV.

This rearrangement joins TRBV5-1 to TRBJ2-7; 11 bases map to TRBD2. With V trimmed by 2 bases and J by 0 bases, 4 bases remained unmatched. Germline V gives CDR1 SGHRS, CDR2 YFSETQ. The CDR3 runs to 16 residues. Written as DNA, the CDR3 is TGCGCCAGCAGCTTCGGACTAGCGGGCGGCTCCTACGAGCAGTACTTC. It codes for CASSFGLAGGSYEQYF.

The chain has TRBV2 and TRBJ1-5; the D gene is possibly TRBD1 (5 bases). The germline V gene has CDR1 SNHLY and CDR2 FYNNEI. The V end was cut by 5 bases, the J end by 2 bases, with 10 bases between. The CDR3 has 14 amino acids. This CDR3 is CASSSGVRNQPQHF. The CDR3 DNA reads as TGTGCCAGCAGTTCGGGGGTGCGCAATCAGCCCCAGCATTTT.

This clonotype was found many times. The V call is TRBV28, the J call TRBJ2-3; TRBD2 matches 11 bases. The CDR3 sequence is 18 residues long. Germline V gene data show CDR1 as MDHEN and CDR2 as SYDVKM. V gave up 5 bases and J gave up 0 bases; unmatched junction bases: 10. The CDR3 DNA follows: TGTGCCAGCAGTGACCCGACTAGCGGGGACACTAGCACAGATACGCAGTATTTT. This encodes CASSDPTSGDTSTDTQYF.

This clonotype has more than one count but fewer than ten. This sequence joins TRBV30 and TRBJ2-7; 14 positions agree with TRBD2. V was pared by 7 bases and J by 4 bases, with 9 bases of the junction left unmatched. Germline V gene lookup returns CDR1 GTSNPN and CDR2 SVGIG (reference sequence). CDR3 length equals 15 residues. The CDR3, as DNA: TGTGCCTTTTCGGGGACTAGCGGGAGAGAATACGAGCAGTACTTC. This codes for CAFSGTSGREYEQYF. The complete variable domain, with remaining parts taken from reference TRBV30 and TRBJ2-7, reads SQTIHQWPATLVQPVGSPLSLECTVEGTSNPNLYWYRQAAGRGLQLLFYSVGIGQISSEVPQNLSASRPQDRQFILSSKKLLLSDSGFYLCAFSGTSGREYEQYFGPGTRLTVT.

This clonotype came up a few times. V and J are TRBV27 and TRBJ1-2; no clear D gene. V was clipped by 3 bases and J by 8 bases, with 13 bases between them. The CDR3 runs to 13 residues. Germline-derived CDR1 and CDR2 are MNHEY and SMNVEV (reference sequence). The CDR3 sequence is CASSFRRTFGYTF. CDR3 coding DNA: TGTGCCAGCAGTTTCCGCCGAACATTCGGCTACACCTTC.

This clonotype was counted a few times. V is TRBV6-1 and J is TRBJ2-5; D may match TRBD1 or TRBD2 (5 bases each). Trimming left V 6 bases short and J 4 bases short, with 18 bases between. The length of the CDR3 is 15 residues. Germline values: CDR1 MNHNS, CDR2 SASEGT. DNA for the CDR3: TGTGCCAGCAGGGAAATCTGGGGACGGGGAGAGACCCAGTACTTC. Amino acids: CASREIWGRGETQYF.

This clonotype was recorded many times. CDR3 sequence reads: CSARDQGRDSPLHF. DNA of the CDR3: TGCAGTGCTAGAGATCAGGGGAGGGATTCACCCCTCCACTTT. The chain joins TRBV20-1 to TRBJ1-6; a weak D match, TRBD1 (6 bases). Looked up from germline, CDR1 is DFQATT and CDR2 is SNEGSKA (reference sequence). Trimming removed 0 bases at V and 8 bases at J, with 11 bases between. CDR3 length equals 14 residues.

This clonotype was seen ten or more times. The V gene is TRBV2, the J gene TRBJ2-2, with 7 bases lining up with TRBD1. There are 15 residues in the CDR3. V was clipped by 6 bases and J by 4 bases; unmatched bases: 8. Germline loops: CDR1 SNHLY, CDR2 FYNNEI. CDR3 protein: CASRIRGQGTGELFF. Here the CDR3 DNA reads TGTGCCAGCAGAATTAGGGGGCAGGGCACCGGGGAGCTGTTTTTT.

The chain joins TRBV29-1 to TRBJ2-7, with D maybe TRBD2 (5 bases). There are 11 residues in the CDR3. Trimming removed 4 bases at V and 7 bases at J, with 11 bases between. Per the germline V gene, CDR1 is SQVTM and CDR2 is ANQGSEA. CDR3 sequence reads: CSVVGGGEQYF. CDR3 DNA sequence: TGCAGCGTTGTTGGAGGTGGTGAGCAGTACTTC.

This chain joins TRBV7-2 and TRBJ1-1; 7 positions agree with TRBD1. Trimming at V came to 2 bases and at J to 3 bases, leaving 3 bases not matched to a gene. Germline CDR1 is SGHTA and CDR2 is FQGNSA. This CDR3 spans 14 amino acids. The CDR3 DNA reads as TGTGCCAGCAGCTTAATCACAGGGGACACTGAAGCTTTCTTT. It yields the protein CASSLITGDTEAFF.

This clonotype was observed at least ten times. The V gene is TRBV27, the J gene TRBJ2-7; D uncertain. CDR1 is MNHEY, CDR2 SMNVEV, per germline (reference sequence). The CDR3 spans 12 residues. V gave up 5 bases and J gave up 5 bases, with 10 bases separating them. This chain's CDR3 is CASSTLLNEQYF. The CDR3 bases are TGTGCCAGCAGTACTCTCCTTAACGAGCAGTACTTC.

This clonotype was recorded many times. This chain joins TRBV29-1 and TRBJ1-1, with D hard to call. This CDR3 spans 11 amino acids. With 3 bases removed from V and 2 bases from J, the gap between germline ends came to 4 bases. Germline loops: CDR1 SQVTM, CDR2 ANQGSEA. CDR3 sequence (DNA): TGCAGCGTTGAGCCAAACACTGAAGCTTTCTTT. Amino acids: CSVEPNTEAFF.

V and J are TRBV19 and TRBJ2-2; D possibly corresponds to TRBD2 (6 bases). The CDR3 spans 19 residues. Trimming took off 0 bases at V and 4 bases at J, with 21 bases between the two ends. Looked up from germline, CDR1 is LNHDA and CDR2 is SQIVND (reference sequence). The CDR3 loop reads CASSIDRSGTAGSTGELFF. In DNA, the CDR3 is TGTGCCAGTAGTATAGACAGGAGTGGGACGGCGGGGAGCACCGGGGAGCTGTTTTTT.

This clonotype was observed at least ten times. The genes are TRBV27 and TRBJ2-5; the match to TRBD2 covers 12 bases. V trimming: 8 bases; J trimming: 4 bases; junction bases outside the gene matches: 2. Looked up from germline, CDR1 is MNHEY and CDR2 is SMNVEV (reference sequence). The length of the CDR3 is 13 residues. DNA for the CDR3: TGTGCCAGCGGGGGACTAGCGGGAGAGACCCAGTACTTC. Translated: CASGGLAGETQYF.

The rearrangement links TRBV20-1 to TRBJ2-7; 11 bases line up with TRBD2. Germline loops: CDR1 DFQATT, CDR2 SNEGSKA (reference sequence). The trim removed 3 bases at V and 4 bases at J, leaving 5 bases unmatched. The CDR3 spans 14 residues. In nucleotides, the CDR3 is TGCAGTGCTAGGGGACTAGCGGTGTCATACGAGCAGTACTTC. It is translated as CSARGLAVSYEQYF.

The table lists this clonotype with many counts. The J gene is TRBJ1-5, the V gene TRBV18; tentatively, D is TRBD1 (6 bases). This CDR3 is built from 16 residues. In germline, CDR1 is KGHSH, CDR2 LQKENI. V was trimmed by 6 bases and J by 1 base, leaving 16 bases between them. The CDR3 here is CASSAGTPSSNQPQHF. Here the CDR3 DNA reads TGTGCCAGCTCGGCCGGGACACCGTCCAGCAATCAGCCCCAGCATTTT. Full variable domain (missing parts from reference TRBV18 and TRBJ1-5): NAGVMQNPRHLVRRRGQEARLRCSPMKGHSHVYWYRQLPEEGLKFMVYLQKENIIDESGMPKERFSAEFPKEGPSILRIQQVVRGDSAAYFCASSAGTPSSNQPQHFGDGTRLSIL.

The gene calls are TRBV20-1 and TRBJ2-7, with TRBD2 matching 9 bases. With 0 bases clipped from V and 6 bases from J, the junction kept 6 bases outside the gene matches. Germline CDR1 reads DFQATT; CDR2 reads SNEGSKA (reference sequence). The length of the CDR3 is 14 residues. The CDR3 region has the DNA TGCAGTGCTAGAGAGGTAGCGGGAGTCTTCGAGCAGTACTTC. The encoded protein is CSAREVAGVFEQYF.

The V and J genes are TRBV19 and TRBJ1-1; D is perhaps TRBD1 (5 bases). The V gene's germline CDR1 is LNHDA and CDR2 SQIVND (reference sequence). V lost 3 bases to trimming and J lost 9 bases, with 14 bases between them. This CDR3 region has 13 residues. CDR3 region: CASSISGGTKAFF. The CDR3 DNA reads TGTGCCAGTAGTATCTCCGGGGGGACTAAAGCTTTCTTT.

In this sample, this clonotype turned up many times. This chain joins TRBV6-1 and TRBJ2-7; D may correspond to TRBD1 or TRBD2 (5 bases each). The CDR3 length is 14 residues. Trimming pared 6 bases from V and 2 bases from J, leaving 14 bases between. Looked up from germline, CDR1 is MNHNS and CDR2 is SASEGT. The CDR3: CASRQGPSPYEQYF. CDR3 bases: TGTGCCAGCAGGCAGGGACCGTCCCCCTACGAGCAGTACTTC.

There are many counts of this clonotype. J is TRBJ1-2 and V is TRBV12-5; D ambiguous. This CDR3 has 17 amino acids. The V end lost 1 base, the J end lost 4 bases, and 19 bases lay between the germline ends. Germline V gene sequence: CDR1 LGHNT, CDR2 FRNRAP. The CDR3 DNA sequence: TGTGCTAGTGGTTTGGCTGCAGGTCAGGCGTCTTCCTATGGCTACACCTTC. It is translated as CASGLAAGQASSYGYTF.

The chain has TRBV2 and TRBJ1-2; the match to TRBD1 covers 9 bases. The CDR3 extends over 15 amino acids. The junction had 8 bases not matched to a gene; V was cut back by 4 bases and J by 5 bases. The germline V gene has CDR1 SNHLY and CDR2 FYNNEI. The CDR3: CASSARDRVGYGYTF. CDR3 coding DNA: TGTGCCAGCAGTGCCCGGGACAGGGTAGGGTATGGCTACACCTTC.

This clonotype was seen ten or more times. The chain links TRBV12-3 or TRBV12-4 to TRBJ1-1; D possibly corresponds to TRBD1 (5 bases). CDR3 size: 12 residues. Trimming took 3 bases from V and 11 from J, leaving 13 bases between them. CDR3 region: CASSFEGLGAFF. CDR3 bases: TGTGCCAGCAGTTTCGAGGGGTTGGGGGCTTTCTTT.

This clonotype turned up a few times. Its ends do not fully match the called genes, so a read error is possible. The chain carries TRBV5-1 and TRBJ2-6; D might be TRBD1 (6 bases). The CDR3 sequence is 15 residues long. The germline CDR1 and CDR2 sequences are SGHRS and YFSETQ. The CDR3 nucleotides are TGCGCCAGCAGCCCACAGGGTTTTGGGGCCAATGTCCTGACTTTC. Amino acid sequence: CASSPQGFGANVLTF.

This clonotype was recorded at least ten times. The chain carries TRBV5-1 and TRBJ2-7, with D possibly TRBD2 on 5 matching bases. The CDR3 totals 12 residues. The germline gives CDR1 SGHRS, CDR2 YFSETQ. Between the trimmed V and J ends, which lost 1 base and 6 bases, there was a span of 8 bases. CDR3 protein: CASSLMSGEQYF. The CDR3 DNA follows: TGCGCCAGCAGCTTGATGAGCGGCGAGCAGTACTTC.

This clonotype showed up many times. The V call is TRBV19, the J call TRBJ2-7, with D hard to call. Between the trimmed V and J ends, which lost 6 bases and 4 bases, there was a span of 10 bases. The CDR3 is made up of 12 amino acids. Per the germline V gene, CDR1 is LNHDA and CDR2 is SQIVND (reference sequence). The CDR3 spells CASSRLPYEQYF. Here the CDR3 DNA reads TGTGCCAGTAGCCGTCTACCATACGAGCAGTACTTC.

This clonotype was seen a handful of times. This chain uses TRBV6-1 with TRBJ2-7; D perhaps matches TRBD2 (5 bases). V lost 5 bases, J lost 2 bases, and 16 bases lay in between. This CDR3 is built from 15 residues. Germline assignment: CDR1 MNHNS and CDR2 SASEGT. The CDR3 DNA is TGTGCCAGCAGTCCCAACGGGGTAGCGACCTACGAGCAGTACTTC. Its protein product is CASSPNGVATYEQYF.

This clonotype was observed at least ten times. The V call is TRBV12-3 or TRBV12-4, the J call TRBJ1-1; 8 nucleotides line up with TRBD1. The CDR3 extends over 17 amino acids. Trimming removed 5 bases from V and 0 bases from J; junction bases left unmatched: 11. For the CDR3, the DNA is TGTGCCAGCAGTACTCCTTCCTCGGGACAGGTGAACACTGAAGCTTTCTTT. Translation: CASSTPSSGQVNTEAFF.

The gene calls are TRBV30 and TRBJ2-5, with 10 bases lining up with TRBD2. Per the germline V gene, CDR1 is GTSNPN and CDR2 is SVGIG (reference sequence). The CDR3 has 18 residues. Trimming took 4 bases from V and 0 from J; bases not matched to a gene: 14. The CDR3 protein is CAWKGTSVGATDQETQYF. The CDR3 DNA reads TGTGCCTGGAAAGGGACTAGCGTAGGAGCTACAGACCAAGAGACCCAGTACTTC. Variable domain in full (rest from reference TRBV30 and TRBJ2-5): SQTIHQWPATLVQPVGSPLSLECTVEGTSNPNLYWYRQAAGRGLQLLFYSVGIGQISSEVPQNLSASRPQDRQFILSSKKLLLSDSGFYLCAWKGTSVGATDQETQYFGPGTRLLVL.

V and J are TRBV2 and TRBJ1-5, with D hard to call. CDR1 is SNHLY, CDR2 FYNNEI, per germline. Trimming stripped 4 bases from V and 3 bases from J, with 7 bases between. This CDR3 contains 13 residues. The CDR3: CASSGSANQPQHF. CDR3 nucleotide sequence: TGTGCCAGCAGTGGATCCGCCAATCAGCCCCAGCATTTT.

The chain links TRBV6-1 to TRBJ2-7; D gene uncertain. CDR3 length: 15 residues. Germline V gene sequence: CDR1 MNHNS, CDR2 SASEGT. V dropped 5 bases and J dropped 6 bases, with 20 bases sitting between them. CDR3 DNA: TGTGCCAGCAGTCCCGAATCGGCTTACCGGCTCGAGCAGTACTTC. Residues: CASSPESAYRLEQYF.